The 21 T cell receptor beta chains reported below all come from one sample, sequenced in a study of cytomegalovirus exposure and HLA in healthy donors (dated by TCRdb to 2016 to 2017). The library was produced with the immunoSEQ multiplex PCR assay. TCRdb's version of the immuneACCESS table is confined to in-frame rearrangements and falls short of the full clone set. An unresolved V gene accounts for under half of the shortfall where checked; the remainder is of unknown origin. The sample table lists 100,000 to 150,000 clones, around 88% of them with a count of one. In total, the top ten clones hold about 5.3% of the sample. Sequenced input: PBMCs. The receptors were gathered from a man aged 18-30 years in good health and CMV-seronegative.

This chain uses TRBV10-3 with TRBJ2-7; the D gene is possibly TRBD2 (5 bases). The germline CDR1 and CDR2 sequences are ENHRY and SYGVKD. The CDR3 consists of 12 residues. V dropped 8 bases and J dropped 4 bases, with 12 bases sitting between them. CDR3 residues: CAIGAGMYEQYF. CDR3 coding DNA: TGTGCCATCGGAGCCGGGATGTACGAGCAGTACTTC.

The rearrangement uses TRBV5-6 and TRBJ1-3; the match to TRBD1 covers 7 bases. CDR3 length equals 17 residues. The germline V gene encodes CDR1 SGHDT and CDR2 YYEEEE. The V gene end was trimmed by 2 bases and the J gene end by 4 bases; junction bases not matched to a gene: 12. As DNA, the CDR3 is TGTGCCAGCAGCTTCCTGGGACAGCTCGGAATGGGAAACACCATATATTTT. This sequence encodes CASSFLGQLGMGNTIYF.

This chain uses TRBV19 with TRBJ1-3; D may be TRBD1 (6 bases). V shed 7 bases and J shed 8 bases, with 15 bases lying between them. CDR3 length equals 13 residues. Germline V gene lookup returns CDR1 LNHDA and CDR2 SQIVND (reference sequence). The CDR3: CASTETGRDTIYF. In DNA, the CDR3 is TGTGCCAGTACCGAGACAGGCAGGGACACCATATATTTT.

V is TRBV29-1 and J is TRBJ2-5; 10 bases align to TRBD1. The CDR3 runs 12 residues. The V gene's germline CDR1 is SQVTM and CDR2 ANQGSEA. The CDR3 loop reads CSVDRGQETQYF. The CDR3 DNA is TGCAGTGTGGACAGGGGGCAAGAGACCCAGTACTTC.

V is TRBV7-9 and J is TRBJ1-1; 8 bases agree with TRBD1. Germline V CDR1 and CDR2: SEHNR, FQNEAQ (reference sequence). The V gene end was trimmed by 5 bases and the J gene end by 4 bases; junction bases not matched to a gene: 6. The CDR3 has 14 amino acids. The CDR3 reads CASSRGQGSTEAFF. Written as DNA, the CDR3 is TGTGCCAGCAGCCGCGGACAGGGAAGCACTGAAGCTTTCTTT.

The J gene is TRBJ2-2, the V gene TRBV5-4, with 7 bases that match TRBD1. The CDR3 is made up of 15 amino acids. V lost 5 bases and J lost 3; bases outside the gene matches: 7. Germline V gives CDR1 SGHNT, CDR2 YYREEE (reference sequence). In DNA form, the CDR3 reads TGTGCCAGCAGTCCTGACAGGGCGTACACCGGGGAGCTGTTTTTT. It encodes CASSPDRAYTGELFF.

The rearrangement uses TRBV15 and TRBJ2-5; D remains unclear. This CDR3 has 13 amino acids. Per the germline V gene, CDR1 is LNHNV and CDR2 is YYDKDF (reference sequence). The germline V and J ends were trimmed by 7 bases and 1 base, with 10 bases remaining between them. CDR3 residues: CATTRGRQETQYF. CDR3 sequence (DNA): TGTGCCACCACACGAGGCCGCCAAGAGACCCAGTACTTC.

The chain recombines TRBV9 with TRBJ2-7; D is undetermined. Germline CDR1 SGDLS, CDR2 YYNGEE. The germline V and J ends were trimmed by 4 bases and 9 bases, with 11 bases remaining between them. CDR3 length: 11 amino acids. CDR3 in DNA: TGTGCCAGCAGCCGCACGGTTGTGCAGTACTTC. It specifies CASSRTVVQYF.

CDR3 nucleotide sequence: TGTGCCAGCAGCGAAGGACAGGGGAGGACTGAAGCTTTCTTT. This codes for CASSEGQGRTEAFF. This rearrangement joins TRBV5-4 to TRBJ1-1; 9 nucleotides line up with TRBD1. Looked up from germline, CDR1 is SGHNT and CDR2 is YYREEE (reference sequence). The CDR3 loop spans 14 amino acids. Trimming at V came to 4 bases and at J to 5 bases, leaving 6 bases not matched to a gene.

The chain joins TRBV27 to TRBJ1-1; 9 nucleotides match TRBD1. Germline CDR1 reads MNHEY; CDR2 reads SMNVEV (reference sequence). Germline trimming cut 6 bases from V and 4 bases from J; bases unmatched to any gene: 9. The CDR3 is 15 residues long. CDR3 protein: CASSPQGALGTEAFF. The CDR3 nucleotides are TGTGCCAGCAGCCCACAGGGGGCTTTGGGCACTGAAGCTTTCTTT.

The V and J genes are TRBV4-1 and TRBJ1-1, with 7 bases identical to TRBD1. Germline-derived CDR1 and CDR2 are MGHRA and YSYEKL. This CDR3 comprises 17 residues. Trimming removed 0 bases from V and 0 bases from J; junction bases left unmatched: 7. The CDR3 reads CASSQDPQGGMNTEAFF. CDR3 DNA sequence: TGCGCCAGCAGCCAAGATCCCCAGGGGGGCATGAACACTGAAGCTTTCTTT.

The chain recombines TRBV6-5 with TRBJ1-1; D possibly corresponds to TRBD1 (5 bases). Trimming stripped 4 bases from V and 4 bases from J, with 13 bases between. Germline loops: CDR1 MNHEY, CDR2 SVGAGI. This CDR3 has 14 amino acids. The CDR3 spells CASSSGSRGTEAFF. The CDR3 DNA reads TGTGCCAGCAGTTCAGGGTCTAGGGGCACTGAAGCTTTCTTT.

The gene calls are TRBV7-8 and TRBJ1-1; 7 bases map to TRBD1. This CDR3 spans 13 amino acids. In germline, CDR1 is SGHVS, CDR2 FQNEAQ. J gave up 8 bases and V 6 bases, and 9 bases lay outside the gene matches. The CDR3 nucleotides read TGTGCCAGCAGACGTAGGGACAGCATAGAAGCTTTCTTT. This encodes CASRRRDSIEAFF.

The V call is TRBV19, the J call TRBJ2-1; 10 bases fit TRBD1. The CDR3 extends over 15 amino acids. The germline gives CDR1 LNHDA, CDR2 SQIVND (reference sequence). V shed 6 bases and J 7 bases; nucleotides not matched to a gene: 9. The CDR3 loop reads CASSTGTGDSNEQFF. The CDR3 DNA follows: TGTGCCAGTAGCACCGGGACAGGGGACTCTAATGAGCAGTTCTTC.

V and J are TRBV27 and TRBJ1-2; TRBD1 might be the D (6 bases). V shed 5 bases and J shed 5 bases, with 9 bases lying between them. CDR1 MNHEY and CDR2 SMNVEV come from the germline V gene (reference sequence). CDR3 length equals 12 residues. The CDR3 reads CASSRTGYGYTF. DNA for the CDR3: TGTGCCAGCAGTCGTACAGGGTATGGCTACACCTTC.

The chain couples TRBV10-3 to TRBJ2-2; TRBD2 agrees at 8 bases. The CDR3 covers 14 residues. V lost 7 bases and J lost 1; bases outside the gene matches: 2. Germline loops: CDR1 ENHRY, CDR2 SYGVKD. CDR3 protein: CAIMREVNTGELFF. The CDR3 DNA sequence: TGTGCCATCATGCGGGAGGTGAACACCGGGGAGCTGTTTTTT.

This rearrangement joins TRBV30 to TRBJ1-1; 10 bases map to TRBD1. Germline loops: CDR1 GTSNPN, CDR2 SVGIG (reference sequence). V lost 5 bases to trimming and J lost 4 bases; unmatched junction nucleotides: 4. CDR3 length equals 13 residues. DNA of the CDR3: TGTGCCTGGGGACAGGGGGGGGGCACTGAAGCTTTCTTT. Translated, it gives CAWGQGGGTEAFF.

As for this clone: The sample contains more than one DNA sequence encoding this CDR3. The CDR3 DNA reads TGTGCCAGCAGCTTGTCGAGCTACGAGCAGTACTTC. Translating it yields CASSLSSYEQYF. V usage is TRBV5-6 and J usage is TRBJ2-7; no definite D call. Germline assignment: CDR1 SGHDT and CDR2 YYEEEE. This CDR3 has 12 amino acids. Trimming took off 1 base at V and 3 bases at J, with 5 bases between the two ends.

The chain employs TRBV7-6 and TRBJ2-1; 7 bases map to TRBD1. V lost 4 bases and J lost 10; bases outside the gene matches: 10. Germline-derived CDR1 and CDR2 are SGHVS and FNYEAQ. CDR3 length: 14 residues. CDR3 DNA sequence: TGTGCCAGCAGCTCCCCGACAGGGCGAGGAGAGCAGTTCTTC. This sequence encodes CASSSPTGRGEQFF.

This chain uses TRBV30 with TRBJ1-2, with D hard to call. The V and J ends lost 0 bases and 2 bases respectively, with 7 bases between them. This CDR3 is 13 amino acids long. Germline CDR1 GTSNPN, CDR2 SVGIG (reference sequence). CDR3 nucleotide sequence: TGTGCCTGGAGTGTCGGGGAGAACTATGGCTACACCTTC. This encodes CAWSVGENYGYTF.

The chain carries TRBV30 and TRBJ1-2; no clear D gene. This CDR3 spans 12 amino acids. The V gene's germline CDR1 is GTSNPN and CDR2 SVGIG (reference sequence). With 8 bases removed from V and 4 bases from J, the gap between germline ends came to 14 bases. The CDR3 sequence: CAVWSGFYGYTF. CDR3 nucleotides: TGTGCCGTGTGGAGTGGATTCTATGGCTACACCTTC.